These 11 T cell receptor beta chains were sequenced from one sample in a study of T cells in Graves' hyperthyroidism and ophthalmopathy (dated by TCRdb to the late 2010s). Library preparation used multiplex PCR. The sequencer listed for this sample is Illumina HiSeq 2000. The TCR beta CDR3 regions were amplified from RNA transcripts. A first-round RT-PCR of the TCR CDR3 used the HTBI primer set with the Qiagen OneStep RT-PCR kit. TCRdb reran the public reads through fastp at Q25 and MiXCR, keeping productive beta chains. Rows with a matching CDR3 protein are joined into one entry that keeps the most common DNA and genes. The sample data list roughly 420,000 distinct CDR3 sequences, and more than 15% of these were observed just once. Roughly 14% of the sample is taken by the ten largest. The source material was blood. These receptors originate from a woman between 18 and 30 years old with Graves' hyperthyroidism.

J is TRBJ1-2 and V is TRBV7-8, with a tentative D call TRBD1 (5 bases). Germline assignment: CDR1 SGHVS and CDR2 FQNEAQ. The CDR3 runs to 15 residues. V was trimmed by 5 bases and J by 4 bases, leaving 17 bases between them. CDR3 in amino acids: CASSTRGSLPYGYTF. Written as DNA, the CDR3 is TGTGCCAGCAGCACAAGGGGCTCCCTTCCCTATGGCTACACCTTC.

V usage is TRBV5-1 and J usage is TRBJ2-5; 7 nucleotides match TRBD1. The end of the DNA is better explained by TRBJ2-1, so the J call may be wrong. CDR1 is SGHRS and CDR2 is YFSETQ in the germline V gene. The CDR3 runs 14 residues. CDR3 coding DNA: TGCGCCAGCAGCTTGGACAGGGGCAGGCAGACCCAGTTCTTC. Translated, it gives CASSLDRGRQTQFF.

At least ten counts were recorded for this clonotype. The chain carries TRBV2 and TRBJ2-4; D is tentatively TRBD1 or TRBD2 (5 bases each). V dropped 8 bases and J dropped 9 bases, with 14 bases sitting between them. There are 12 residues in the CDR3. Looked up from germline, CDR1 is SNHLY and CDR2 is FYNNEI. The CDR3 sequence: CASGRIGAIQYF. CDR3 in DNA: TGTGCCAGCGGCCGGATCGGGGCCATTCAGTACTTC.

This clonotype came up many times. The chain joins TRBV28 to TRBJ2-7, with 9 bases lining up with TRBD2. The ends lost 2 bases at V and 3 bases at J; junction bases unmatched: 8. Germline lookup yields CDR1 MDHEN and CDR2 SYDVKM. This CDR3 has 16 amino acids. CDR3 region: CASSLAASGAYYEQYF. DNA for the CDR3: TGTGCCAGCAGTTTAGCGGCTAGCGGGGCATACTACGAGCAGTACTTC.

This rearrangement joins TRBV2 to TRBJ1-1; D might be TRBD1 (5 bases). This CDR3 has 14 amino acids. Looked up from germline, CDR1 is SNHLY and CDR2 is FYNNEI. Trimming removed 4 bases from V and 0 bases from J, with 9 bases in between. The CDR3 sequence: CASSVDRMNTEAFF. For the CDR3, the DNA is TGTGCCAGCAGTGTTGACAGAATGAACACTGAAGCTTTCTTT.

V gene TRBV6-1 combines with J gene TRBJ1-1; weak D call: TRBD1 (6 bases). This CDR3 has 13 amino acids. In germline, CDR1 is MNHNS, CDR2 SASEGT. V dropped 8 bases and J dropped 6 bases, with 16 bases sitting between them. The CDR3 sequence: CASGETGRAEAFF. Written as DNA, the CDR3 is TGTGCCAGCGGGGAAACAGGGAGAGCTGAAGCTTTCTTT.

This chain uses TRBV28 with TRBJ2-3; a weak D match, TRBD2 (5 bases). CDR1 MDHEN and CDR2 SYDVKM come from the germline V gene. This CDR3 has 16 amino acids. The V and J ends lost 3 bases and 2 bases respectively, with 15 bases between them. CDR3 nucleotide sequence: TGTGCCAGCAGTTTTTTTGAGGGTGGGGACACAGATACGCAGTATTTT. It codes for CASSFFEGGDTDTQYF. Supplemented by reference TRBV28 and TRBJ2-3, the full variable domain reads DVKVTQSSRYLVKRTGEKVFLECVQDMDHENMFWYRQDPGLGLRLIYFSYDVKMKEKGDIPEGYSVSREKKERFSLILESASTNQTSMYLCASSFFEGGDTDTQYFGPGTRLTVL.

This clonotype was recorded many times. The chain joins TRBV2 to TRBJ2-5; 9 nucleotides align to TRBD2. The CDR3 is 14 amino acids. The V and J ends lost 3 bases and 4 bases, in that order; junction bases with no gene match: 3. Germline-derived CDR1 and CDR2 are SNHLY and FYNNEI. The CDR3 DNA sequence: TGTGCCAGCAGTGAGGGTAGCGGGGGAGAGACCCAGTACTTC. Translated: CASSEGSGGETQYF. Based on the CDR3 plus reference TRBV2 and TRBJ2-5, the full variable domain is EPEVTQTPSHQVTQMGQEVILRCVPISNHLYFYWYRQILGQKVEFLVSFYNNEISEKSEIFDDQFSVERPDGSNFTLKIRSTKLEDSAMYFCASSEGSGGETQYFGPGTRLLVL.

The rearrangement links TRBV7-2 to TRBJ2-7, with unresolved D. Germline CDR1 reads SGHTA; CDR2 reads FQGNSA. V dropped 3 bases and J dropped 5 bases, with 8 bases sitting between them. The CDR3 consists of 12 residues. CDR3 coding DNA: TGTGCCAGCAGCTTTCAGAGCAACGAGCAGTACTTC. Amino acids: CASSFQSNEQYF. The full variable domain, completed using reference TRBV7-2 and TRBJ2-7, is GAGVSQSPSNKVTEKGKDVELRCDPISGHTALYWYRQSLGQGLEFLIYFQGNSAPDKSGLPSDRFSAERTGGSVSTLTIQRTQQEDSAVYLCASSFQSNEQYFGPGTRLTVT.

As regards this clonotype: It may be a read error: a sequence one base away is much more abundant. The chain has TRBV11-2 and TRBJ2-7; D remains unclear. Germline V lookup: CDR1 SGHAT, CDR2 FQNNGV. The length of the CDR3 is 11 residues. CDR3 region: CASTSVYEQHF. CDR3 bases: TGTGCCAGCACCTCCGTCTACGAGCAGCACTTC.

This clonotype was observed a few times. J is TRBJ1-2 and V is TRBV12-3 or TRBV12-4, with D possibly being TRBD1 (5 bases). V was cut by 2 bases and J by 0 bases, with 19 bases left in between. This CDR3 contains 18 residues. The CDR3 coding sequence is TGTGCCAGCAGTTTATTCCCGGGACGGGCAACTTCTAACTATGGCTACACCTTC. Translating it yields CASSLFPGRATSNYGYTF.